This TCR beta chain came from a study of shared clonotypes between healthy human individuals. Only in-frame clones appear in the TCRdb table, and some are missing; sequencing was by immunoSEQ multiplex PCR. The sample shows roughly 1,600,000 clones, about 98.5% of them seen only once. CDR3 size: 15 residues. Trimming shortened V by 5 bases and J by 5 bases, and 16 bases separated the two germline ends. Germline-derived CDR1 and CDR2 are SGHVS and FQNEAQ. The sample consisted of naive CD4+ T cells sorted from blood. The sample's subset: CD45RA+ positively selected. The chain employs TRBV7-8 and TRBJ1-5, with TRBD1 as a possible D gene (6 bases). The TCR was taken from a young man in good health. The CDR3 nucleotides are TGTGCCAGCAGCCCAGCGGGGGCAGCAGATCAGCCCCAGCATTTT. Residues: CASSPAGAADQPQHF.